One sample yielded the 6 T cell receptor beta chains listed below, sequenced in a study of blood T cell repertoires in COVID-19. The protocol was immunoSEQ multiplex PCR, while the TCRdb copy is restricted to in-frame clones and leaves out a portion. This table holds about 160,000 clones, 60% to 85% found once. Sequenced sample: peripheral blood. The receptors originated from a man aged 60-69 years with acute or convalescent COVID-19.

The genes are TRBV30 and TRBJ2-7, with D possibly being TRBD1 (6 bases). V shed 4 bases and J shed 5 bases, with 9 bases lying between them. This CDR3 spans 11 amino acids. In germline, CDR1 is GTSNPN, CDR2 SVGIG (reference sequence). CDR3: CAWKTGDEQYF. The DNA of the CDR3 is TGTGCCTGGAAGACAGGAGACGAGCAGTACTTC.

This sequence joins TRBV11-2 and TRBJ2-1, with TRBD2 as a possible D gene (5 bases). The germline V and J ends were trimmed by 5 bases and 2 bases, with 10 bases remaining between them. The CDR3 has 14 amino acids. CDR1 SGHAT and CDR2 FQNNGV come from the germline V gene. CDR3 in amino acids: CASSIAGTYNEQFF. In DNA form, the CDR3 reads TGTGCCAGCAGCATAGCCGGGACCTACAATGAGCAGTTCTTC.

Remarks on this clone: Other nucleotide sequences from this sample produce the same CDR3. The CDR3, as DNA: TGCAGCGTTGACAGGAACACTGAAGCTTTCTTT. It yields the protein CSVDRNTEAFF. The rearrangement joins TRBV29-1 to TRBJ1-1; D unclear. This CDR3 region has 11 residues. Trimming stripped 3 bases from V and 1 base from J, with 3 bases between. From germline, CDR1 is SQVTM and CDR2 ANQGSEA.

The CDR3 spells CASSQQRDRGDEQFF. The CDR3 DNA follows: TGCGCCAGCAGCCAACAGCGAGACAGGGGCGATGAGCAGTTCTTC. The V and J genes are TRBV4-1 and TRBJ2-1, with 8 bases that match TRBD1. In germline, CDR1 is MGHRA, CDR2 YSYEKL. This CDR3 contains 15 residues. V gave up 2 bases and J gave up 8 bases; unmatched junction bases: 8.

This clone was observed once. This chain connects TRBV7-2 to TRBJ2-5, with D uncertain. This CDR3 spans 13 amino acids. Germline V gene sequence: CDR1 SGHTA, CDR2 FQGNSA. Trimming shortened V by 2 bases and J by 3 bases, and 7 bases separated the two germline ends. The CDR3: CASSLFEKETQYF. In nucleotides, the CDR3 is TGTGCCAGCAGCTTATTTGAGAAAGAGACCCAGTACTTC. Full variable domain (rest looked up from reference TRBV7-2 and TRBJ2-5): GAGVSQSPSNKVTEKGKDVELRCDPISGHTALYWYRQSLGQGLEFLIYFQGNSAPDKSGLPSDRFSAERTGGSVSTLTIQRTQQEDSAVYLCASSLFEKETQYFGPGTRLLVL.

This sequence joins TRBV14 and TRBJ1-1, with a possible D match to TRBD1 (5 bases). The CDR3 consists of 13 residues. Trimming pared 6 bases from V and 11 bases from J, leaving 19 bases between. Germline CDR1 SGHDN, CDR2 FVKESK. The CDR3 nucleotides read TGTGCCAGCAGTTATCTAGGAGGGGAATTGGCTTTCTTT. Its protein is CASSYLGGELAFF. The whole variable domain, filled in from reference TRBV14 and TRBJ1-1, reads EAGVTQFPSHSVIEKGQTVTLRCDPISGHDNLYWYRRVMGKEIKFLLHFVKESKQDESGMPNNRFLAERTGGTYSTLKVQPAELEDSGVYFCASSYLGGELAFFGQGTRLTVV.